This passage covers 26 T cell receptor beta chains from one sample sequenced in a study of blood T cell repertoires in COVID-19. Assay used: immunoSEQ multiplex PCR; TCRdb lists only in-frame clones, some missing. The repertoire consists of fewer than 200,000 clones, with 90% occurring once and the leading ten covering 0.53%. Sequenced material: peripheral blood. These TCRs come from a man aged 50 to 59 with acute or convalescent COVID-19.

This chain connects TRBV6-2 or TRBV6-3 to TRBJ2-1; 7 bases match TRBD1. The CDR3 runs to 13 residues. With 3 bases clipped from V and 6 bases from J, the junction kept 2 bases outside the gene matches. Germline V gene sequence: CDR1 MNHEY, CDR2 SVGEGT. CDR3 protein: CASSYDRANEQFF. Here the CDR3 DNA reads TGTGCCAGCAGTTATGACAGGGCCAATGAGCAGTTCTTC.

The chain links TRBV7-8 to TRBJ2-3, with D unclear. Trimming stripped 4 bases from V and 2 bases from J, with 4 bases between. The CDR3 totals 12 residues. CDR1 and CDR2 (germline): SGHVS, FQNEAQ. In DNA, the CDR3 is TGTGCCAGCAGCTACACCACAGATACGCAGTATTTT. Translating it yields CASSYTTDTQYF. The full variable domain, with the rest looked up from reference TRBV7-8 and TRBJ2-3, is GAGVSQSPRYKVAKRGQDVALRCDPISGHVSLFWYQQALGQGPEFLTYFQNEAQLDKSGLPSDRFFAERPEGSVSTLKIQRTQQEDSAVYLCASSYTTDTQYFGPGTRLTVL.

The genes are TRBV7-3 and TRBJ2-3, with TRBD2 matching over 9 bases. The CDR3 is made up of 17 amino acids. Germline V gene sequence: CDR1 SGHTA, CDR2 FQGTGA. With V trimmed by 2 bases and J by 2 bases, 8 bases remained unmatched. The CDR3 spells CASSLGPSGTTTDTQYF. The DNA of the CDR3 is TGTGCCAGCAGCTTAGGACCTAGCGGGACCACCACAGATACGCAGTATTTT. The full variable domain, with the rest looked up from reference TRBV7-3 and TRBJ2-3, is GAGVSQTPSNKVTEKGKYVELRCDPISGHTALYWYRQSLGQGPEFLIYFQGTGAADDSGLPNDRFFAVRPEGSVSTLKIQRTERGDSAVYLCASSLGPSGTTTDTQYFGPGTRLTVL.

The chain couples TRBV7-3 to TRBJ1-1; D perhaps matches TRBD1 (6 bases). Germline CDR1 and CDR2: SGHTA and FQGTGA. The CDR3 runs 15 residues. The V end was cut by 4 bases, the J end by 0 bases, with 12 bases between. The CDR3 spells CASSYSTGMNTEAFF. The CDR3 DNA reads as TGTGCCAGCAGCTATTCGACAGGAATGAACACTGAAGCTTTCTTT.

The chain is built from TRBV29-1 and TRBJ1-2, with 7 nucleotides matching TRBD1. Trimming cost V 0 bases and J 1 base; bases outside gene matches: 8. Germline V CDR1 and CDR2: SQVTM, ANQGSEA. This CDR3 region has 16 residues. As DNA, the CDR3 is TGCAGCGTTGAAGATCGGAACAGGGGAGGTAACTATGGCTACACCTTC. Translated, it gives CSVEDRNRGGNYGYTF.

The gene calls are TRBV5-1 and TRBJ1-1, with TRBD1 as a possible D gene (5 bases). The CDR3 contains 15 residues. Germline values: CDR1 SGHRS, CDR2 YFSETQ. Trimming pared 4 bases from V and 3 bases from J, leaving 16 bases between. Here the CDR3 reads CASSPQGRGDTEAFF. CDR3 coding DNA: TGCGCCAGCAGCCCTCAGGGCCGCGGGGACACTGAAGCTTTCTTT.

The rearrangement uses TRBV18 and TRBJ2-1; D might be TRBD1 (6 bases). Trimming pared 3 bases from V and 10 bases from J, leaving 10 bases between. Germline V gene data show CDR1 as KGHSH and CDR2 as LQKENI. The CDR3 extends over 12 amino acids. Here the CDR3 reads CASSPAGQEQFF. CDR3 bases: TGTGCCAGCTCACCCGCTGGACAGGAGCAGTTCTTC.

The chain combines TRBV11-3 with TRBJ2-3; 8 bases align to TRBD2. The CDR3 covers 16 residues. Germline V gives CDR1 SGHNT, CDR2 YENEEA. V gave up 5 bases and J gave up 6 bases; unmatched junction bases: 13. CDR3 sequence (DNA): TGTGCCAGCAGCAAGGCCAGCGGGGGAGGGAGGGATACGCAGTATTTT. Its translation is CASSKASGGGRDTQYF.

The V and J genes are TRBV28 and TRBJ1-5, with no clear D. The CDR3 is 13 amino acids. Trimming took off 4 bases at V and 5 bases at J, with 9 bases between the two ends. Looked up from germline, CDR1 is MDHEN and CDR2 is SYDVKM. This CDR3 reads CASSYKPDQPQHF. DNA for the CDR3: TGTGCCAGCAGTTATAAGCCTGATCAGCCCCAGCATTTT. The full variable domain, its missing parts supplied by reference TRBV28 and TRBJ1-5, is DVKVTQSSRYLVKRTGEKVFLECVQDMDHENMFWYRQDPGLGLRLIYFSYDVKMKEKGDIPEGYSVSREKKERFSLILESASTNQTSMYLCASSYKPDQPQHFGDGTRLSIL.

This chain joins TRBV19 and TRBJ1-1, with D unclear. The V and J ends lost 7 bases and 4 bases respectively, with 7 bases between them. The CDR3 extends over 11 amino acids. Germline CDR1 is LNHDA and CDR2 is SQIVND (reference sequence). As DNA, the CDR3 is TGTGCCAGTATCCGGGGCACTGAAGCTTTCTTT. It translates to CASIRGTEAFF.

The CDR3 DNA reads TGTGCCAGCAGTTTCATGAACACTGAAGCTTTCTTT. Amino acid sequence: CASSFMNTEAFF. The chain carries TRBV12-3 or TRBV12-4 and TRBJ1-1; D unresolved. CDR3 length: 12 amino acids. Trimming left V 3 bases short and J 0 bases short, with 2 bases between.

The V gene is TRBV19, the J gene TRBJ2-3; 7 nucleotides match TRBD2. The germline gives CDR1 LNHDA, CDR2 SQIVND (reference sequence). Germline trimming cut 5 bases from V and 2 bases from J; bases unmatched to any gene: 7. The CDR3 is 15 amino acids. Here the CDR3 reads CASSSLAALTDTQYF. For the CDR3, the DNA is TGTGCCAGTAGTTCCCTAGCGGCTCTCACAGATACGCAGTATTTT.

The rearrangement links TRBV4-1 to TRBJ2-3, with TRBD2 matching 9 bases. V lost 5 bases, J lost 0 bases, and 6 bases stayed unmatched. Germline V CDR1 and CDR2: MGHRA, YSYEKL. This CDR3 spans 16 amino acids. CDR3 DNA sequence: TGCGCCAGCAGCGCGGGGGGGCTTACTAGCACAGATACGCAGTATTTT. Amino acid sequence: CASSAGGLTSTDTQYF.

The genes are TRBV19 and TRBJ2-3, with TRBD1 matching over 8 bases. CDR1 LNHDA and CDR2 SQIVND come from the germline V gene (reference sequence). CDR3 length equals 13 residues. V shed 6 bases, J shed 4 bases, and the junction held 3 bases outside the gene matches. The CDR3 reads CASRAGGSDTQYF. Written as DNA, the CDR3 is TGTGCCAGTAGGGCAGGGGGCTCAGATACGCAGTATTTT.

This chain links TRBV7-8 with TRBJ1-1, with no clear D. V lost 1 base, J lost 1 base, and 7 bases lay in between. Germline-derived CDR1 and CDR2 are SGHVS and FQNEAQ. This CDR3 has 14 amino acids. CDR3 nucleotides: TGTGCCAGCAGCTTAGTCACGGGGAACACTGAAGCTTTCTTT. It is translated as CASSLVTGNTEAFF.

This clone is a singleton in its sample. The J gene is TRBJ2-7, the V gene TRBV7-2, with D perhaps TRBD1 (5 bases). This CDR3 contains 13 residues. V lost 0 bases and J 7 bases, leaving 10 bases between the germline ends. Germline V gene lookup returns CDR1 SGHTA and CDR2 FQGNSA. CDR3 sequence reads: CASSLALRDEQYF. The CDR3 coding sequence is TGTGCCAGCAGCTTAGCGCTCAGGGATGAGCAGTACTTC.

In the case of this clone: Other nucleotide sequences in the sample specify the same CDR3. This chain joins TRBV28 and TRBJ2-7; D is undetermined. Trimming left V 6 bases short and J 2 bases short, with 5 bases between. CDR3 length: 11 residues. The germline CDR1 and CDR2 sequences are MDHEN and SYDVKM. The DNA of the CDR3 is TGTGCCAGCAGCTCTCCCTACGAGCAGTACTTC. Amino acid sequence: CASSSPYEQYF.

The CDR3 sequence is CASSSRLAGEQFF. The CDR3 region has the DNA TGTGCCAGCAGCTCGCGACTAGCGGGGGAGCAGTTCTTC. V gene TRBV7-3 combines with J gene TRBJ2-1, with TRBD2 matching 11 bases. Per the germline V gene, CDR1 is SGHTA and CDR2 is FQGTGA. The V gene end was trimmed by 4 bases and the J gene end by 10 bases; junction bases not matched to a gene: 3. The CDR3 is made up of 13 amino acids.

The CDR3 DNA reads TGTGCCATCAGTGAGGGCCCAAGCTCCTACAATGAGCAGTTCTTC. Translated: CAISEGPSSYNEQFF. V and J are TRBV10-3 and TRBJ2-1; D not certain. The germline V gene has CDR1 ENHRY and CDR2 SYGVKD. V lost 2 bases to trimming and J lost 0 bases, with 8 bases between them. The CDR3 is made up of 15 amino acids.

The rearrangement joins TRBV7-9 to TRBJ2-1, with 7 bases aligning to TRBD2. Germline values: CDR1 SEHNR, CDR2 FQNEAQ (reference sequence). This CDR3 has 14 residues. Trimming took 1 base from V and 7 from J; bases not matched to a gene: 4. The CDR3 protein is CASSLEVGRNEQFF. Written as DNA, the CDR3 is TGTGCCAGCAGCTTAGAAGTCGGGAGGAATGAGCAGTTCTTC. The complete variable domain, with remaining parts taken from reference TRBV7-9 and TRBJ2-1, reads DTGVSQNPRHKITKRGQNVTFRCDPISEHNRLYWYRQTLGQGPEFLTYFQNEAQLEKSRLLSDRFSAERPKGSFSTLEIQRTEQGDSAMYLCASSLEVGRNEQFFGPGTRLTVL.

This clone is a singleton in its sample. The J gene is TRBJ2-4, the V gene TRBV19; TRBD2 aligns across 9 bases. The CDR3 has 18 amino acids. Per germline, CDR1 LNHDA and CDR2 SQIVND (reference sequence). J lost 0 bases, V lost 4 bases, and 10 bases had no gene match. The DNA of the CDR3 is TGTGCCAGTAGTACCCTTGGGGCTAGCGGGAAAGCCAAAAACATTCAGTACTTC. Residues: CASSTLGASGKAKNIQYF.

The chain carries TRBV15 and TRBJ2-4; 9 nucleotides align to TRBD2. This CDR3 region has 15 residues. The germline V gene has CDR1 LNHNV and CDR2 YYDKDF (reference sequence). Trimming took 0 bases from V and 8 from J; bases not matched to a gene: 5. The CDR3 loop is CATSRDKAGGYIQYF. CDR3 DNA: TGTGCCACCAGCAGAGATAAAGCGGGGGGTTACATTCAGTACTTC.

The chain couples TRBV19 to TRBJ1-1; 7 positions match TRBD1. The germline gives CDR1 LNHDA, CDR2 SQIVND (reference sequence). V lost 10 bases to trimming and J lost 1 base; unmatched junction nucleotides: 3. CDR3 length: 12 residues. The CDR3 DNA reads TGTGCCACAAGACAGGGGAACACTGAAGCTTTCTTT. Translated: CATRQGNTEAFF.

The V gene is TRBV6-5, the J gene TRBJ1-6; D is unresolved. Germline V lookup: CDR1 MNHEY, CDR2 SVGAGI. This CDR3 has 13 amino acids. V lost 0 bases, J lost 8 bases, and 5 bases lay in between. CDR3 region: CASSYSSDSPLHF. In nucleotides, the CDR3 is TGTGCCAGCAGTTACTCCTCGGATTCACCCCTCCACTTT.

V and J are TRBV15 and TRBJ1-2; a possible D gene is TRBD1 (6 bases). Trimming stripped 4 bases from V and 4 bases from J, with 16 bases between. The germline V gene has CDR1 LNHNV and CDR2 YYDKDF (reference sequence). The CDR3 totals 15 residues. In DNA form, the CDR3 reads TGTGCCACCAGCACCCCAGGACGGGACATCTATGGCTACACCTTC. Translation: CATSTPGRDIYGYTF.

The chain carries TRBV6-5 and TRBJ1-5; the match to TRBD1 covers 7 bases. Germline loops: CDR1 MNHEY, CDR2 SVGAGI. With 6 bases clipped from V and 3 bases from J, the junction kept 5 bases outside the gene matches. CDR3 length: 14 amino acids. The CDR3 spells CASRDRLSNQPQHF. In nucleotides, the CDR3 is TGTGCCAGCAGGGACAGGCTTTCCAATCAGCCCCAGCATTTT.